This passage covers 26 T cell receptor beta chains from one sample sequenced in a study of immune evolution from preneoplasia to lung adenocarcinoma. Profiled with immunoSEQ multiplex PCR; TCRdb holds only in-frame clones, not every one. The sample holds around 10,000 clones, 78% seen once. Sequenced input: FFPE minimally invasive lung adenocarcinoma tissue. Source of these receptors: a person in their sixties or seventies with lung adenocarcinoma.

The chain joins TRBV30 to TRBJ2-3, with D possibly TRBD2 on 7 matching bases. The germline gives CDR1 GTSNPN, CDR2 SVGIG (reference sequence). The V gene lost 2 bases and the J gene lost 3 bases, with 15 bases spanning the gap. The CDR3 sequence is 15 residues long. The CDR3 coding sequence is TGTGCCTGGAGTTCCTGGGGGGGGCGGACAGATACGCAGTATTTT. Translating it yields CAWSSWGGRTDTQYF.

The rearrangement uses TRBV7-2 and TRBJ2-1; D gene unclear. V dropped 1 base and J dropped 15 bases, with 10 bases sitting between them. In germline, CDR1 is SGHTA, CDR2 FQGNSA. The length of the CDR3 is 11 residues. Written as DNA, the CDR3 is TGTGCCAGCAGCTTAGTGGGCCCTTCGTTCTTC. It yields the protein CASSLVGPSFF. The variable domain in full, completed from reference TRBV7-2 and TRBJ2-1, reads GAGVSQSPSNKVTEKGKDVELRCDPISGHTALYWYRQSLGQGLEFLIYFQGNSAPDKSGLPSDRFSAERTGGSVSTLTIQRTQQEDSAVYLCASSLVGPSFFGPGTRLTVL.

This rearrangement joins TRBV5-4 to TRBJ1-6; D is uncertain. Between the trimmed V and J ends, which lost 3 bases and 5 bases, there was a span of 3 bases. This CDR3 comprises 12 residues. CDR1 is SGHNT and CDR2 is YYREEE in the germline V gene (reference sequence). CDR3 residues: CASSYNNSPLHF. CDR3 DNA sequence: TGTGCCAGCAGCTATAATAATTCACCCCTCCACTTT.

V usage is TRBV30 and J usage is TRBJ1-1; D is unresolved. Germline V gene lookup returns CDR1 GTSNPN and CDR2 SVGIG (reference sequence). V was pared by 0 bases and J by 5 bases, with 7 bases between. CDR3 length: 12 amino acids. CDR3 residues: CAWSVQETEAFF. Here the CDR3 DNA reads TGTGCCTGGAGTGTACAAGAAACTGAAGCTTTCTTT.

The J gene is TRBJ1-1, the V gene TRBV12-5; D is ambiguous. The CDR3 sequence is 16 residues long. The germline CDR1 and CDR2 sequences are LGHNT and FRNRAP. Trimming removed 3 bases at V and 0 bases at J, with 14 bases between. The CDR3 sequence: CASGLSVSALNTEAFF. CDR3 DNA sequence: TGTGCTAGTGGTTTATCGGTGAGTGCCCTGAACACTGAAGCTTTCTTT.

This chain's CDR3 is CASGRQGNYEQYF. In nucleotides, the CDR3 is TGTGCCAGTGGCCGGCAGGGTAACTACGAGCAGTACTTC. The chain combines TRBV7-6 with TRBJ2-7, with a possible D match to TRBD1 (5 bases). The CDR3 is 13 amino acids. Trimming took off 9 bases at V and 3 bases at J, with 15 bases between the two ends. In germline, CDR1 is SGHVS, CDR2 FNYEAQ.

The chain couples TRBV5-4 to TRBJ1-3; D may be TRBD1 (5 bases). There are 13 residues in the CDR3. Trimming took 7 bases from V and 7 from J, leaving 15 bases between them. Germline lookup yields CDR1 SGHNT and CDR2 YYREEE (reference sequence). The DNA of the CDR3 is TGTGCCAGCCACCCCGGTGGGGGTAACACCATATATTTT. Encoded protein: CASHPGGGNTIYF.

The chain uses TRBV7-2 and TRBJ2-6; possible D gene TRBD1, 5 bases. Trimming took off 5 bases at V and 0 bases at J, with 11 bases between the two ends. CDR1 SGHTA and CDR2 FQGNSA come from the germline V gene. The CDR3 extends over 16 amino acids. CDR3 nucleotide sequence: TGTGCCAGCAGCCCCCAAGGGGTCTCTGGGGCCAACGTCCTGACTTTC. Protein sequence: CASSPQGVSGANVLTF. Variable domain in full (rest from reference TRBV7-2 and TRBJ2-6): GAGVSQSPSNKVTEKGKDVELRCDPISGHTALYWYRQSLGQGLEFLIYFQGNSAPDKSGLPSDRFSAERTGGSVSTLTIQRTQQEDSAVYLCASSPQGVSGANVLTFGAGSRLTVL.

This clone was observed once. The chain has TRBV15 and TRBJ2-7; 8 bases line up with TRBD1. In germline, CDR1 is LNHNV, CDR2 YYDKDF (reference sequence). The length of the CDR3 is 15 residues. V shed 0 bases and J 6 bases; nucleotides not matched to a gene: 7. The CDR3 reads CATSREGTGLGEQYF. CDR3 nucleotides: TGTGCCACCAGCAGAGAAGGGACAGGTCTCGGCGAGCAGTACTTC.

V gene TRBV29-1 combines with J gene TRBJ1-2; no firm D call. This CDR3 has 12 residues. V lost 4 bases and J lost 2, with 8 bases in between. Germline V gives CDR1 SQVTM, CDR2 ANQGSEA. CDR3 nucleotide sequence: TGCAGCGTTGGCGGAGGGAACTATGGCTACACCTTC. It is translated as CSVGGGNYGYTF.

The rearrangement uses TRBV5-1 and TRBJ2-5; D call uncertain. V was cut by 2 bases and J by 2 bases, with 1 base left in between. CDR1 and CDR2 (germline): SGHRS, YFSETQ. The CDR3 is 11 residues long. DNA of the CDR3: TGCGCCAGCAGCTTTCAAGAGACCCAGTACTTC. Protein: CASSFQETQYF.

This chain uses TRBV28 with TRBJ2-7, with 11 bases fitting TRBD2. V shed 4 bases, J shed 3 bases, and the junction held 2 bases outside the gene matches. This CDR3 has 14 residues. The V gene's germline CDR1 is MDHEN and CDR2 SYDVKM. CDR3 amino acids: CASSSGLAVYEQYF. The CDR3 DNA is TGTGCCAGCAGTTCGGGACTAGCGGTCTACGAGCAGTACTTC.

The chain uses TRBV9 and TRBJ2-2; D gene unclear. CDR3 length: 13 amino acids. From germline, CDR1 is SGDLS and CDR2 YYNGEE. V lost 7 bases, J lost 1 base, and 8 bases lay in between. CDR3 loop: CASALMNTGELFF. CDR3 bases: TGTGCCAGCGCCCTGATGAACACCGGGGAGCTGTTTTTT. Filled out from reference TRBV9 and TRBJ2-2, the complete variable domain reads DSGVTQTPKHLITATGQRVTLRCSPRSGDLSVYWYQQSLDQGLQFLIQYYNGEERAKGNILERFSAQQFPDLHSELNLSSLELGDSALYFCASALMNTGELFFGEGSRLTVL.

CDR3 residues: CASSLRDRVINEQYF. The CDR3, as DNA: TGTGCCAGCAGCTTGAGGGACAGGGTCATCAACGAGCAGTACTTC. The chain combines TRBV4-2 with TRBJ2-7; 9 bases align to TRBD1. Germline V gene data show CDR1 as LGHNA and CDR2 as YNFKEQ. The CDR3 is 15 residues long. The junction had 10 bases not matched to a gene; V was cut back by 5 bases and J by 5 bases.

CDR3 DNA sequence: TGTGCCAGCAGCTTGACAGGGCGCTGGAAGACCCAGTACTTC. This gives the protein CASSLTGRWKTQYF. The chain uses TRBV7-2 and TRBJ2-5; 7 bases are shared with TRBD1. CDR1 is SGHTA and CDR2 is FQGNSA in the germline V gene. J lost 6 bases, V lost 3 bases, and 7 bases had no gene match. The CDR3 is made up of 14 amino acids.

The chain carries TRBV6-1 and TRBJ2-3; 9 positions agree with TRBD1. Per the germline V gene, CDR1 is MNHNS and CDR2 is SASEGT. This CDR3 is 15 amino acids long. Trimming took 2 bases from V and 6 from J; bases not matched to a gene: 6. CDR3: CASSEYRGRLDTQYF. Here the CDR3 DNA reads TGTGCCAGCAGTGAATACAGGGGGCGCTTGGATACGCAGTATTTT.

V is TRBV5-4 and J is TRBJ1-1; D might be TRBD1 (5 bases). V lost 4 bases, J lost 4 bases, and 11 bases lay in between. The CDR3 covers 13 residues. Germline CDR1 reads SGHNT; CDR2 reads YYREEE (reference sequence). The CDR3 nucleotides are TGTGCCAGCAGCGCAACCGGGGGCACTGAAGCTTTCTTT. It yields the protein CASSATGGTEAFF.

The V gene is TRBV28, the J gene TRBJ2-3; D remains unclear. Per the germline V gene, CDR1 is MDHEN and CDR2 is SYDVKM. The CDR3 spans 13 residues. V was clipped by 6 bases and J by 0 bases, with 7 bases between them. In DNA, the CDR3 is TGTGCCAGCAGCATTATTAGCACAGATACGCAGTATTTT. As protein: CASSIISTDTQYF.

This chain uses TRBV9 with TRBJ2-3; 8 nucleotides match TRBD2. The ends lost 3 bases at V and 2 bases at J; junction bases unmatched: 5. The germline CDR1 and CDR2 sequences are SGDLS and YYNGEE. The CDR3 covers 15 residues. The CDR3 region is CASSAAGDDTDTQYF. Written as DNA, the CDR3 is TGTGCCAGCAGCGCAGCGGGGGATGACACAGATACGCAGTATTTT.

The V and J genes are TRBV7-3 and TRBJ2-7, with D possibly being TRBD1 or TRBD2 (6 bases each). From germline, CDR1 is SGHTA and CDR2 FQGTGA. There are 16 residues in the CDR3. Trimming removed 5 bases at V and 5 bases at J, with 22 bases between. The CDR3 reads CASSPEGGRRPHEQYF. CDR3 nucleotide sequence: TGTGCCAGCAGCCCCGAGGGGGGCAGGCGCCCCCACGAGCAGTACTTC. Using reference TRBV7-3 and TRBJ2-7 for the parts outside the CDR3, the full variable domain is GAGVSQTPSNKVTEKGKYVELRCDPISGHTALYWYRQSLGQGPEFLIYFQGTGAADDSGLPNDRFFAVRPEGSVSTLKIQRTERGDSAVYLCASSPEGGRRPHEQYFGPGTRLTVT.

The sample holds one count of this clone. V and J are TRBV7-2 and TRBJ1-1; D possibly corresponds to TRBD1 (5 bases). The germline CDR1 and CDR2 sequences are SGHTA and FQGNSA. The V and J ends lost 4 bases and 6 bases respectively, with 9 bases between them. The length of the CDR3 is 12 residues. The CDR3 region has the DNA TGTGCCAGCAGCTCCTTCAGGGCTGAAGCTTTCTTT. Translating it yields CASSSFRAEAFF.

J is TRBJ1-5 and V is TRBV19, with a weak D call TRBD1 (6 bases). The CDR3 spans 14 residues. Germline V gene lookup returns CDR1 LNHDA and CDR2 SQIVND (reference sequence). V shed 6 bases and J shed 5 bases, with 14 bases lying between them. For the CDR3, the DNA is TGTGCCAGTAGGGGGACAACCAGGGATCAGCCCCAGCATTTT. It is translated as CASRGTTRDQPQHF. The full variable domain, in which reference TRBV19 and TRBJ1-5 provide the parts outside the CDR3, is DGGITQSPKYLFRKEGQNVTLSCEQNLNHDAMYWYRQDPGQGLRLIYYSQIVNDFQKGDIAEGYSVSREKKESFPLTVTSAQKNPTAFYLCASRGTTRDQPQHFGDGTRLSIL.

This chain connects TRBV4-3 to TRBJ1-6; 7 bases agree with TRBD1. CDR3 length: 14 amino acids. Germline trimming cut 6 bases from V and 10 bases from J; bases unmatched to any gene: 9. Germline V gene lookup returns CDR1 LGHNA and CDR2 YSLEER. The CDR3 reads CASRQTGRDSPLHF. CDR3 nucleotide sequence: TGCGCCAGCAGACAGACAGGGAGGGACTCACCCCTCCACTTT.

V and J are TRBV6-6 and TRBJ2-3; the D is unclear. The germline V gene has CDR1 MNHNY and CDR2 SVGAGI (reference sequence). There are 13 residues in the CDR3. V lost 2 bases and J lost 8, with 11 bases in between. In nucleotides, the CDR3 is TGTGCCAGCAGTTACGACTCCCTGGGTACGCAGTATTTT. It translates to CASSYDSLGTQYF.

This chain connects TRBV27 to TRBJ2-3; 9 bases fit TRBD1. V gave up 4 bases and J gave up 0 bases; unmatched junction bases: 5. This CDR3 is built from 16 residues. Germline assignment: CDR1 MNHEY and CDR2 SMNVEV (reference sequence). The CDR3 protein is CASSSSGTGSTDTQYF. The CDR3 nucleotides are TGTGCCAGCAGTTCTTCCGGGACAGGGAGCACAGATACGCAGTATTTT.

The chain combines TRBV11-1 with TRBJ2-2; TRBD1 matches at 8 bases. The J segment lost 1 base and the V segment lost 4 bases, leaving 2 bases of the junction unmatched. The length of the CDR3 is 15 residues. CDR1 SGHAT and CDR2 FQDESV come from the germline V gene (reference sequence). The CDR3 loop is CASSYGTGNTGELFF. CDR3 sequence (DNA): TGTGCCAGCAGCTATGGGACAGGGAACACCGGGGAGCTGTTTTTT.